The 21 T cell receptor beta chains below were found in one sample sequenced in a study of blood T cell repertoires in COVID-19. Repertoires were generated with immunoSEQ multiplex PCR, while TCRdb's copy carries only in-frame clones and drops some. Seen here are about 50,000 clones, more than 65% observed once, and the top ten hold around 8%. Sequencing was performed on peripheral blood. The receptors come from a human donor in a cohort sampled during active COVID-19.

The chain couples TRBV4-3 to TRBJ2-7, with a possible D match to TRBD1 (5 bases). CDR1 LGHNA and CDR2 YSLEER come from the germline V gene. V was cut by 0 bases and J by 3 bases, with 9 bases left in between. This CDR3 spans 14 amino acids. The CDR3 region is CASSQDHQGYEQYF. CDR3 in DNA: TGCGCCAGCAGCCAAGATCACCAGGGCTACGAGCAGTACTTC.

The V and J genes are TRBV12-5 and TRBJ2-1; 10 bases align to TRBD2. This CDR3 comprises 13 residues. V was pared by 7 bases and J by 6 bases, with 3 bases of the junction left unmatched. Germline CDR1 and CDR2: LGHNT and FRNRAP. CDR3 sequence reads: CASVPSGSNEQFF. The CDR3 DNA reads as TGTGCTAGTGTCCCTAGCGGGAGCAATGAGCAGTTCTTC.

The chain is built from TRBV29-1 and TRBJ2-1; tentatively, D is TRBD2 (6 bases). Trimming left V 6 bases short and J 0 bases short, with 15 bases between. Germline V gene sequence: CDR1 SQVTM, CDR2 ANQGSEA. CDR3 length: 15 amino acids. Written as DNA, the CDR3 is TGCAGCGTCGGACGGGGAGGCAGCTCCTACAATGAGCAGTTCTTC. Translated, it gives CSVGRGGSSYNEQFF.

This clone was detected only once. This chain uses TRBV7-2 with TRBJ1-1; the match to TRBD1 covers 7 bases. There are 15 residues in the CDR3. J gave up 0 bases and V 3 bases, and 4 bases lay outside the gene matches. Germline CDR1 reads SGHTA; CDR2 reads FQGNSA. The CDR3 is CASSLTGSVNTEAFF. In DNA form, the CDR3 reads TGTGCCAGCAGCTTGACAGGGTCAGTGAACACTGAAGCTTTCTTT.

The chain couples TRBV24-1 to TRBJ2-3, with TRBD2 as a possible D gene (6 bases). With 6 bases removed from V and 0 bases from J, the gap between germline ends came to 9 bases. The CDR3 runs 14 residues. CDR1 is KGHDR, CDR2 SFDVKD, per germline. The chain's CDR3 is CATSRSGSTDTQYF. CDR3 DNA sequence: TGTGCCACCAGTAGGAGCGGGAGCACAGATACGCAGTATTTT.

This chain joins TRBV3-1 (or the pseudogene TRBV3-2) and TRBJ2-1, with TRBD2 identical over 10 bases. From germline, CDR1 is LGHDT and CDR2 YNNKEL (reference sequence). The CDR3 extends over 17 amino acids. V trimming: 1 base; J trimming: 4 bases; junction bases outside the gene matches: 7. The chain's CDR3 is CASSQGLAGVIYNEQFF. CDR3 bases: TGTGCCAGCAGCCAAGGGCTAGCGGGAGTAATATACAATGAGCAGTTCTTC.

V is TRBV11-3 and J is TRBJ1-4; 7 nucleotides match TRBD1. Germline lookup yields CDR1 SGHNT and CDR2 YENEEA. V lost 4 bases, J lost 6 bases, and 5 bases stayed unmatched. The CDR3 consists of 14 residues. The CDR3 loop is CASSSPGTDEKLFF. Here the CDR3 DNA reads TGTGCCAGCAGCTCCCCCGGGACAGATGAAAAACTGTTTTTT.

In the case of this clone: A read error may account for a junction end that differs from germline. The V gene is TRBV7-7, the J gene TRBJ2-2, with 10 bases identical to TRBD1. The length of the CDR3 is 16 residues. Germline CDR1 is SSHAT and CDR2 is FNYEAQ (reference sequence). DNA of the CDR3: TGTGCTAGCAGCCGCCGGACAGGGGGAAACACCGGGGAGCTGTTTTTT. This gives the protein CASSRRTGGNTGELFF.

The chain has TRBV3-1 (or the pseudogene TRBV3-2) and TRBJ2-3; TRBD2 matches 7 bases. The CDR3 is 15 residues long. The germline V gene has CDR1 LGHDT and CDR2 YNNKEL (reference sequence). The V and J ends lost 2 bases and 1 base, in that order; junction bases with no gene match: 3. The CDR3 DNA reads TGTGCCAGCAGCCAACCGGGGAGGGGCACAGATACGCAGTATTTT. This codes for CASSQPGRGTDTQYF.

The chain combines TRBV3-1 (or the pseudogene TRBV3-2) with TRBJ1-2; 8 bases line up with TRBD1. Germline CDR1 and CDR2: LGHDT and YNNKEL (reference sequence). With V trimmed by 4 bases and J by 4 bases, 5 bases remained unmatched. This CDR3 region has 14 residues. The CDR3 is CASSRPGQVYGYTF. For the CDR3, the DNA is TGTGCCAGCAGCCGACCGGGACAGGTCTATGGCTACACCTTC.

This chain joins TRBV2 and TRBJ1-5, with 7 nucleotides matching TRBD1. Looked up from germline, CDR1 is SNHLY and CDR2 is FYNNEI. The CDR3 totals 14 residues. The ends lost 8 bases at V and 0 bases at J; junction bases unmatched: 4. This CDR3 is CASSRGNSNQPQHF. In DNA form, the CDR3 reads TGTGCCAGCTCCAGGGGGAATAGCAATCAGCCCCAGCATTTT.

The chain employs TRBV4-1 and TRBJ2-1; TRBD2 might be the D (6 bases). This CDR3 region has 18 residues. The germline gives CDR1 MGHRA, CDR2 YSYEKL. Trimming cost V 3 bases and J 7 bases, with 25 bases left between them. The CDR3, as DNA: TGCGCCAGCAGCCATAGGCGGGGCTCGGAGGGTGGTAGGAATGAGCAGTTCTTC. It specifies CASSHRRGSEGGRNEQFF.

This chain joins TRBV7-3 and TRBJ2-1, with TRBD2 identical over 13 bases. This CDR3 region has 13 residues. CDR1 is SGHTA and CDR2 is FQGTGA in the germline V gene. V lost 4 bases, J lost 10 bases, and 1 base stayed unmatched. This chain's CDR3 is CASSSGLAGEQFF. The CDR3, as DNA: TGTGCCAGCAGCTCGGGACTAGCGGGAGAGCAGTTCTTC.

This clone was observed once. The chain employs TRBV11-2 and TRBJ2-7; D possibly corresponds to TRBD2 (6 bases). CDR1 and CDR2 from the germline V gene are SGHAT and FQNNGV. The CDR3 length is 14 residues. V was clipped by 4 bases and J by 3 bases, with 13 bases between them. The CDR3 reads CASSSTRGLYEQYF. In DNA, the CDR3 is TGTGCCAGCAGCTCGACTAGGGGACTCTACGAGCAGTACTTC.

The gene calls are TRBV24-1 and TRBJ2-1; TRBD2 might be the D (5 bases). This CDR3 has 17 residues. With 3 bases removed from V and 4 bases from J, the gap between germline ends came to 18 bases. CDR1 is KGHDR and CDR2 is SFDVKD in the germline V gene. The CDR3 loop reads CATSDPQSGPPYNEQFF. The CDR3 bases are TGTGCCACCAGTGATCCCCAGAGCGGTCCCCCTTACAATGAGCAGTTCTTC.

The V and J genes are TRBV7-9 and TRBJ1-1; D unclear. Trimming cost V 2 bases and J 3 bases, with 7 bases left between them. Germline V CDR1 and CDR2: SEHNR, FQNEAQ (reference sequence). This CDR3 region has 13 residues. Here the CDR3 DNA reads TGTGCCAGCAGCTTATGGGGAGACACTGAAGCTTTCTTT. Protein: CASSLWGDTEAFF.

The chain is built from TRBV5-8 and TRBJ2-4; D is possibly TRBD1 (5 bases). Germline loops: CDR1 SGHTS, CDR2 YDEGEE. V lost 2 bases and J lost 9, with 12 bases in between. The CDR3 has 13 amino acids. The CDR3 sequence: CASSFRVSGIQYF. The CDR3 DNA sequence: TGTGCCAGCAGCTTCAGGGTGTCGGGCATTCAGTACTTC.

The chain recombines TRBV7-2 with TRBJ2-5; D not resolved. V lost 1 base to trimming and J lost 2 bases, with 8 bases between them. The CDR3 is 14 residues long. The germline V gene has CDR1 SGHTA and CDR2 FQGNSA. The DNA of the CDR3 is TGTGCCAGCAGCTTAGGATCTAGTCAAGAGACCCAGTACTTC. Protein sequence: CASSLGSSQETQYF.

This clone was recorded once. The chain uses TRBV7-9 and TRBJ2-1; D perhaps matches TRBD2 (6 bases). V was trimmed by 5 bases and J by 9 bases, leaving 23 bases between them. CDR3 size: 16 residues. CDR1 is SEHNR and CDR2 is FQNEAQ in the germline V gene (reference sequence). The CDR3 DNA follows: TGTGCCAGCAGCCCATACCTGCGCGGGACCAGCGGTGAGCAGTTCTTC. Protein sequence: CASSPYLRGTSGEQFF.

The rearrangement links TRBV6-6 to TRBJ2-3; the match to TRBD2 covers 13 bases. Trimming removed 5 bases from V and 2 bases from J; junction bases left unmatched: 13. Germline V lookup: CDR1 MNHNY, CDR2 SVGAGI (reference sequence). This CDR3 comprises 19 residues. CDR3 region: CASSPPPGLAGYNTDTQYF. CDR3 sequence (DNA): TGTGCCAGCAGTCCGCCGCCGGGACTAGCGGGATATAACACAGATACGCAGTATTTT.

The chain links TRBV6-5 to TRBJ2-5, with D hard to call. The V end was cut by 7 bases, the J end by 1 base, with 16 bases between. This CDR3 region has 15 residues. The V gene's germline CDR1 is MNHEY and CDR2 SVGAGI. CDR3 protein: CASTYAPTIQETQYF. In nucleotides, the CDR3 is TGTGCCAGCACCTACGCTCCAACCATCCAAGAGACCCAGTACTTC.